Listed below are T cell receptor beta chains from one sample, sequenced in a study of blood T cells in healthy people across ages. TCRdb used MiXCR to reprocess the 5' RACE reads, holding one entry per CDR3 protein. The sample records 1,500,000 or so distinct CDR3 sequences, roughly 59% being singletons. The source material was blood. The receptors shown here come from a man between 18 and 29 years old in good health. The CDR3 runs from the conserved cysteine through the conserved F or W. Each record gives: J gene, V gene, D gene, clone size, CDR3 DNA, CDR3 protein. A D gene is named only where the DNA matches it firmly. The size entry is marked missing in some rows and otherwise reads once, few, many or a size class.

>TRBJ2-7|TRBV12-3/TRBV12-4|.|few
TGTGCCAGCACCTGGGGGGGGCGAGACGAGCAGTACTTC
CASTWGGRDEQYF
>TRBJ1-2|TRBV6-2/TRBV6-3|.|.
TGTGCCAGCAGAACGTCCATGGACAGAGGCCCAGGCTACACCTTC
CASRTSMDRGPGYTF
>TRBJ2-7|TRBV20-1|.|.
TGCAGTGATAGGTGCGGCAGCTCCTACGAGCAGTACTTC
CSDRCGSSYEQYF
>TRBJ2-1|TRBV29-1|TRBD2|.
TGCAGCGTTGTAGGACTAGCGGGGGGGATCTACAATGAGCAGTTCTTC
CSVVGLAGGIYNEQFF
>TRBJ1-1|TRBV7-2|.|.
TGTGCCAGCAGCCTATTACCTGGCAGTGCCACTGAAGCTTTCTTT
CASSLLPGSATEAFF
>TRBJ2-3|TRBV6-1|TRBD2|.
TGTGCCAGCAGTGGCCTAGCGGGGGCGTTCACAGATACGCAGTATTTT
CASSGLAGAFTDTQYF
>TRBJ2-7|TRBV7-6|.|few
TGTGCCAGCAGCTCTGCGCGGGGCGGGGAAACCTACGAGCAGTACTTC
CASSSARGGETYEQYF
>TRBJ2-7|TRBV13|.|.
TGTGCCACCCGTGGAATGAAGACAGGACACTACGAGCAGTACTTC
CATRGMKTGHYEQYF
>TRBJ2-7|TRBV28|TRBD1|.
TGTGCCAGCAGCCCCTCGGGACAGAGCACCTACGAGCAGTACTTC
CASSPSGQSTYEQYF
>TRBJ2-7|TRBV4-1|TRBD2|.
TGCGCCAGCAGCCAATTTTCGGGGGGCGAGCAGTACTTC
CASSQFSGGEQYF
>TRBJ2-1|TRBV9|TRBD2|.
TGTGCCAGCAGCGTATGGGCGGGGGTAGGAGACAATGAGCAGTTCTTC
CASSVWAGVGDNEQFF
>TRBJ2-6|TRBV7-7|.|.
TGTGCTAGCAGCCGTTCACGGGCCAACGTCCTGACTTTC
CASSRSRANVLTF
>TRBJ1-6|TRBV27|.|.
TGTGCCAGCAGTTCACAGGGAGTCGGGAGGGATAATTCACCCCTCCACTTT
CASSSQGVGRDNSPLHF
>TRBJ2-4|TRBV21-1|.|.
TGTGCCAGCAGCAAGGGACTCCTGAAGGCCAAAAACATTCAGTACTTC
CASSKGLLKAKNIQYF
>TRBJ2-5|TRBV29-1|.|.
TGCAGCGTTGTCCCGGCAGCCCAAGAGACCCAGTACTTC
CSVVPAAQETQYF
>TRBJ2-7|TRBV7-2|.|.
TGTGCCAGCAGCTTAGGCATCTCCGTGGTGACGGGTTCCTACGAGCAGTACTTC
CASSLGISVVTGSYEQYF
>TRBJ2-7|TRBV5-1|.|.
TGCGCCAGCAGCTCGTCGGTCTCCCCCTACGAGCAGTACTTC
CASSSSVSPYEQYF
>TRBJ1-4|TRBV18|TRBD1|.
TGTGCCAGCTCAAAGACAGGGGATTCTAATGAAAAACTGTTTTTT
CASSKTGDSNEKLFF
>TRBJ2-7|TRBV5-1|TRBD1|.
TGCGCCAGCAGCTTCCGACAGGGCACTGGCGAGCAGTACTTC
CASSFRQGTGEQYF
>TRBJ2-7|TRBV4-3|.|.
TGCGCCAGCAGCCAAGTAAGGAGCCGATCCTACGAGCAGTACTTC
CASSQVRSRSYEQYF
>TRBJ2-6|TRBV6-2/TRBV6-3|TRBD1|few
TGTGCCAGCAGTTCCGGGACAGGAGTCTCTGGGGCCAACGTCCTGACTTTC
CASSSGTGVSGANVLTF
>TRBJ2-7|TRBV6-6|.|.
TGTGCCAGCACCCTATTGGGGGGCTCCTACGAGCAGTACTTC
CASTLLGGSYEQYF
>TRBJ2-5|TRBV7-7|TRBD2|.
TGTGCCAGCAGCACCGGACTAGCGGGAGGCCAAGAGACCCAGTACTTC
CASSTGLAGGQETQYF
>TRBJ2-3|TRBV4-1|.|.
TGCGCCAGCAGCCCAGGTGGAGCGGGGCTAGGTAGGGGGACAGATACGCAGTATTTT
CASSPGGAGLGRGTDTQYF
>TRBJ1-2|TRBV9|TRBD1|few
TGTGCCAGCAGCCCCGGACAGGGGGCAGGTGGTGGCTACACCTTC
CASSPGQGAGGGYTF
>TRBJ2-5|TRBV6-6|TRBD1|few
TGTGCCAGCGCCCGGACAGGCCAAGAGACCCAGTACTTC
CASARTGQETQYF
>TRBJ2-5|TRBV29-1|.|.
TGCAGCGTTGCACAGGATCGGGAGACCCAGTACTTC
CSVAQDRETQYF
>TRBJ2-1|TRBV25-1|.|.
TGTGCCAGCAGTGAATCAATTAAGGATGAGCAGTTCTTC
CASSESIKDEQFF
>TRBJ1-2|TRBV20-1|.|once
TGCAGTGCTAGCGGACGGCCTTATGGCTACACCTTC
CSASGRPYGYTF
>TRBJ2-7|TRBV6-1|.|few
TGTGCCAGCAGTGATTCCAGGGTTGATTACGAGCAGTACTTC
CASSDSRVDYEQYF
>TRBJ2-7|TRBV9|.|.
TGTGCCAGCAGCGATCCGCCCCGGACAGTACCCTACGAGCAGTACTTC
CASSDPPRTVPYEQYF
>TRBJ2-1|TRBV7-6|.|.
TGTGCCAGCAGCGTAGTGGGGGACTCCCACCAGTTCTTC
CASSVVGDSHQFF
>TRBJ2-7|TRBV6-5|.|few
TGTGCCAGCAGGCCACGGGCTTCCTACGAGCAGTACTTC
CASRPRASYEQYF
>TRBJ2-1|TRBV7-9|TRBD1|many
TGTGCCAGCAGCCCGACAGGGAGCAATGAGCAGTTCTTC
CASSPTGSNEQFF
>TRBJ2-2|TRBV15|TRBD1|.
TGTGCCACCAGCAGAAGGACAGGGGGAAACACCGGGGAACTGTTTTTT
CATSRRTGGNTGELFF
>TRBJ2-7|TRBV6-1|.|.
TGTGCCAGCTTCAGTAGAGATGTCTCCCACAAGCAGTACTTC
CASFSRDVSHKQYF
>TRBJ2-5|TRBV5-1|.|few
TGCGCCAGCAGCTTATCCCTTGGTCTCAACAAAGAGACCCAGTACTTC
CASSLSLGLNKETQYF
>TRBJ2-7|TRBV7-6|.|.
TGTGCCAGCAGCTTAGTGGGGGATGGGAACGAGCAGTACTTC
CASSLVGDGNEQYF
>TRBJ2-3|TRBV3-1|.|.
TGTGCCAGCAGCCAAGTCCCTACCTTGGACAAAGGGGCAGATACGCAGTATTTT
CASSQVPTLDKGADTQYF
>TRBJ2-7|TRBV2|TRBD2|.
TGTGCCAGCAGTTTACTAGCGGGGGGGACCTCCGAGCAGTACTTC
CASSLLAGGTSEQYF
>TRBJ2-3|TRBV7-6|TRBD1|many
TGTGCCAGCAGCTTAGCCCCTGGACAGGGTTCTCCTAGCACAGATACGCAGTATTTT
CASSLAPGQGSPSTDTQYF
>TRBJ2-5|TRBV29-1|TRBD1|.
TGCAGCGTTGAAACGGCGACAGGGTACCACCAAGAGACCCAGTACTTC
CSVETATGYHQETQYF
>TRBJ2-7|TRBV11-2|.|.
TGTGCCAGCGGACAGCTACTGGCAGGGGCCGAGCAGTACTTC
CASGQLLAGAEQYF
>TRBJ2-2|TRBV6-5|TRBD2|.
TGTGCCAGCAGACCCTGGACTAGCGGGACCACCGGGGAGCTGTTTTTT
CASRPWTSGTTGELFF
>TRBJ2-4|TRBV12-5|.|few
TGTGCTAGACAAAACCCGCTGGCACGGCCCGGAAACATTCAGTACTTC
CARQNPLARPGNIQYF
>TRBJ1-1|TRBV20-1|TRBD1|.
TGCAGTGCTAGAGAAGGACAGGGGTGGATTGAAGCTTTCTTT
CSAREGQGWIEAFF
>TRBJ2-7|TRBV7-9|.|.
TGTGCCAGCAGCTTAAACGCAAATTCTGCCTACGAGCAGTACTTC
CASSLNANSAYEQYF
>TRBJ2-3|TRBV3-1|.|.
TGTGCCAGCAGCCCCTTCTTGGGGGCAGATACGCAGTATTTT
CASSPFLGADTQYF
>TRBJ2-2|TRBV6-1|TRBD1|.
TGTGCCAGCAGGGAACAGGGGTCCGGGGAGCTGTTTTTT
CASREQGSGELFF
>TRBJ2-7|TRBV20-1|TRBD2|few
TGCAGTGCTGGGGCGCCTAGCGGTACCTACGAGCAGTACTTC
CSAGAPSGTYEQYF
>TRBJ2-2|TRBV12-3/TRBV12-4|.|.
TGTGCCAGCAGGCCCCAGGGGCTGAACACCGGGGAGCTGTTTTTT
CASRPQGLNTGELFF
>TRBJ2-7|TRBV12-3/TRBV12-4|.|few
TGTGCCAGCAGTACAACAAGGACGGATGCCCCCGAGCAGTACTTC
CASSTTRTDAPEQYF
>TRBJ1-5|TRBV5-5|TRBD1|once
TGTGCCAGCAGCTTGGAGGGAGTCAGGGGGCAATATCAGCCCCAGCATTTT
CASSLEGVRGQYQPQHF
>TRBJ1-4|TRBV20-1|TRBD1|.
TGCAGTGCCAACCCGGGACAGGGGATATGGGAAAAACTGTTTTTT
CSANPGQGIWEKLFF
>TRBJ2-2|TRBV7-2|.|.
TGTGCCAGCAGCCGAACAGGAGCCATGAACACCGGGGAGCTGTTTTTT
CASSRTGAMNTGELFF